This T cell receptor (beta chain) comes out of a study of T-cell reconstitution after alpha-beta-depleted transplantation in children. This clonotype has more than one count but fewer than ten. Its antigen is unknown. Study-level points and caveats: One year post-transplant, T-cell counts and diversity were largely derived from T cells produced anew.

CDR3 length: 12 residues. V was trimmed by 6 bases and J by 3 bases, leaving 6 bases between them. Germline-derived CDR1 and CDR2 are MGHDK and SYGVNS. During its preparation, the TCRbeta library received unique molecular identifiers. TCRdb analysed the PCR reads with MiXCR anew, one entry per CDR3 protein. This table has hundreds of thousands of distinct CDR3 sequences, about 16% appearing once. This sample comprised PBMCs, mostly from graft donor cells, obtained 360 days after TCRalphabeta/CD19-depleted stem cell transplant. The rearrangement joins TRBV25-1 to TRBJ1-3, with unresolved D. This TCR came from a male patient younger than 18 who had a stem cell transplant for acute lymphoblastic leukemia, so the T cells may come from the graft donor. The CDR3 region is CASSRNGNTIYF. In DNA, the CDR3 is TGTGCCAGCAGCAGAAATGGAAACACCATATATTTT.